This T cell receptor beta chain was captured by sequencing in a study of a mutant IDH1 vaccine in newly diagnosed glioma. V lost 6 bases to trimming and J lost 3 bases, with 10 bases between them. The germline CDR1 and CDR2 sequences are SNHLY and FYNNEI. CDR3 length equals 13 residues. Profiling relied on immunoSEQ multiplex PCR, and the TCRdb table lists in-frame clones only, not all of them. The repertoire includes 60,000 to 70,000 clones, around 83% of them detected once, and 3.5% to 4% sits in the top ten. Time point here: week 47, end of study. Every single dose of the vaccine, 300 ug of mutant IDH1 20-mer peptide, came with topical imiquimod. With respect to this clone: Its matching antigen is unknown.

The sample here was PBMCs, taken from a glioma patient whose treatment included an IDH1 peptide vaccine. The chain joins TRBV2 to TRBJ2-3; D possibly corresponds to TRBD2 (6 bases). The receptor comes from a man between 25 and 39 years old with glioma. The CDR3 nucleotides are TGTGCCAGCAGGCGGGGCCTAACAGATACGCAGTATTTT. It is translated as CASRRGLTDTQYF.